This T cell receptor (beta chain) appears in the sequencing data of a study of shared clonotypes between healthy human individuals (dated by TCRdb to 2020 to 2022). Regarding the complete study: The cohort comprised a couple of women and a few men aged 18 to 49 years. Per donor, three plates each were used for CD4 naive and CD4 memory, two for CD8 naive, and one for CD8 memory. To estimate repertoire size and how much clonotype sharing occurs between individuals, the study deeply sequenced the blood TCR repertoires of about five healthy adults. Libraries were prepared and TCR repertoires were sequenced by different laboratories using diverse techniques, in order to increase sequencing depth and limit assay-specific biases. Leukapheresis yielded between about 0.94 and 8.9 billion PBMCs per donor.

Using the deep immunoSEQ assay, multiplex PCR amplified TCR CDR3 regions from genomic DNA. Extracted genomic DNA from each cell subset was spread evenly across all wells of several immunoSEQ 96-well plates, with each plate serving as a replicate. For sorted subsets, around 0.2 ug genomic DNA, equal to tens of thousands of T cell genomes, was loaded into each replicate PCR. Purified libraries were quantified with a Qubit 3.0 fluorometer, sized on a Bioanalyzer 2100, and re-quantified with the KAPA Library Quantification kit. Every immunoSEQ 96-well plate was sequenced on a separate single-read 150-cycle Illumina NextSeq 550 flow cell. As for how the authors treated the data: Because only junctional sequences without quality scores were contained in the immunoSEQ output, filtering matching that applied to full-length reads could not be performed. To assign V/J genes and CDR3, sequences were annotated using PyIR, a Python wrapper for IgBLAST v1.9, with IMGT germline references. Reads with weak V/J assignments (E-value above 1e-6), missing CDR3, stop codons, out-of-frame junctions, or ambiguous translated residues were removed. V3J clonotypes were defined as sequences sharing an identical inferred V gene, J gene, and CDR3 amino acid sequence. The percentage overlap between two repertoires was calculated by dividing the number of shared unique clonotypes by the size of the smaller repertoire. Richness of each repertoire was evaluated using RTK rarefaction, the Chao1 estimator, and Recon v2.1 estimates of unobserved clonotypes. OLGA was used to compute generation probabilities for all TCRbeta clonotypes that the gDNA method yielded from four donors. The immuneACCESS repertoire file appears here via TCRdb, limited to in-frame rearrangements. These files lack a portion of the clones; in checked studies, under half of the deficit traces to unresolved V genes, and the cause of the others is not known. That table supplies the V and J calls and clone size; D and trimming were determined from the DNA. The sample data list approximately 530,000 clones, and around 96% of these were observed just once. About 0.064% of the sample rests with the top ten.

Trimmed from V: 1 base; trimmed from J: 9 bases; junction bases lacking a gene match: 6. Inclusive of the bounding cysteine and phenylalanine, the CDR3 is 14 residues long. The kept DNA is CDR3 alone, 42 bases in frame from the first base. As encoded in the germline V gene (reference sequence), CDR1 is LNHDA while CDR2 is SQIVND. Note on this clone: Its recognized antigen is unknown. Within one base of it there is no much larger clone, and no base qualities were kept.

General findings and caveats noted by the study authors: Incomplete sequencing was indicated by rarefaction of sorted-subset datasets, despite the large sequencing depth. Pairwise subsampling led to the expectation that sequencing depth would affect the degree of clonotype sharing among donors. Estimated clonotype richness was generally larger for naive than for memory subsets. Sampling was restricted to blood, and TCR repertoires in tissues likely differ from the TCR repertoires found in blood. Because the study included only a small number of donors, the genetic and exposure-history diversity represented was limited. Compared with non-shared clonotypes, clonotypes shared by all four sorted-subset donors had higher generation probabilities. When a few donors were compared, the shared fraction of clonotypes was about 5.4% for naive CD4, over 3% for naive CD8, about 2.4% for memory CD4, and 0.35% to 0.4% for memory CD8.

Healthy HIV-negative adults with no recently reported acute infections or vaccinations were included as donors. Every donor was a Caucasian adult living in Nashville, Tennessee, USA. Magnetic negative selection was used to enrich CD4+ T cells, after which naive cells were positively selected on CD45RA and the negative fraction became the memory subset. Blood was obtained by leukapheresis, after which PBMCs were separated by Ficoll-Histopaque density gradient centrifugation and cryopreserved in liquid nitrogen vapor phase. Analytical flow cytometry was used to check the purity and quantity of each magnetically sorted T cell population. Each sorted fraction had its genomic DNA isolated and then quantified by UV absorbance on a Nanodrop 2000c.

This TCR derives from a woman in her 30s in good health. The rearranged segments are TRBV19 and TRBJ2-1; 7 nucleotides in the junction match TRBD2. Sequencing was performed on naive CD4+ T cells sorted from blood. This sample's cell subset or site label indicates: CD45RA+ positively selected. The DNA reads as follows: TGTGCCAGTAGTATAGGCGGACTAGTGAGTGAGCAGTTCTTC. This sequence encodes CASSIGGLVSEQFF.